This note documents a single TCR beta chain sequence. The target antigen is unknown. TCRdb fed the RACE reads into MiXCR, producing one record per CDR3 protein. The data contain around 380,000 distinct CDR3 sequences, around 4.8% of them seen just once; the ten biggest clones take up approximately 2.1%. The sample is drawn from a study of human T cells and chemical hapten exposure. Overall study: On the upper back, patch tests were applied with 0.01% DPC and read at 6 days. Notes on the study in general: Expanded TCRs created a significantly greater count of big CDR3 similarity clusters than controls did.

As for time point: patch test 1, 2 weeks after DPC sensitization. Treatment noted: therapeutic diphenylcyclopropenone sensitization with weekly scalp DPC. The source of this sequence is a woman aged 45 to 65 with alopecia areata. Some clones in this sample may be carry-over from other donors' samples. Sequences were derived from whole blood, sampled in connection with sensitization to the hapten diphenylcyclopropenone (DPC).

The CDR3 is CAWSRGQTGYGYTF. For the CDR3, the DNA is TGTGCCTGGAGTAGGGGACAGACCGGGTATGGCTACACCTTC. This chain connects TRBV30 to TRBJ1-2, with 7 bases fitting TRBD1. The germline gives CDR1 GTSNPN, CDR2 SVGIG (reference sequence). The CDR3 is 14 residues long. V was clipped by 2 bases and J by 5 bases; unmatched bases: 8. The variable domain in full, with the rest retrieved from reference TRBV30 and TRBJ1-2, is SQTIHQWPATLVQPVGSPLSLECTVEGTSNPNLYWYRQAAGRGLQLLFYSVGIGQISSEVPQNLSASRPQDRQFILSSKKLLLSDSGFYLCAWSRGQTGYGYTFGSGTRLTVV.